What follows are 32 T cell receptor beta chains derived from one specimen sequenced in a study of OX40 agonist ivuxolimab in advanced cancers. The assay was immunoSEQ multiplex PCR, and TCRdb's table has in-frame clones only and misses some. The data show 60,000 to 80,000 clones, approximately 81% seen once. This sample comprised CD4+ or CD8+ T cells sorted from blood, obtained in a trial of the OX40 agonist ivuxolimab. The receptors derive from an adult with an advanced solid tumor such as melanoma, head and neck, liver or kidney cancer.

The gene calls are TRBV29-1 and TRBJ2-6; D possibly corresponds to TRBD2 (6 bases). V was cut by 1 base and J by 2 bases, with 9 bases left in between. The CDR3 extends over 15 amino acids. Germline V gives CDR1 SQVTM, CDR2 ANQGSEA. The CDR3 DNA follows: TGCAGCGTTGAAGTGGGAGGAACTGGGGCCAACGTCCTGACTTTC. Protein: CSVEVGGTGANVLTF. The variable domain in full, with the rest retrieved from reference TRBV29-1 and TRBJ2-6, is SAVISQKPSRDICQRGTSLTIQCQVDSQVTMMFWYRQQPGQSLTLIATANQGSEATYESGFVIDKFPISRPNLTFSTLTVSNMSPEDSSIYLCSVEVGGTGANVLTFGAGSRLTVL.

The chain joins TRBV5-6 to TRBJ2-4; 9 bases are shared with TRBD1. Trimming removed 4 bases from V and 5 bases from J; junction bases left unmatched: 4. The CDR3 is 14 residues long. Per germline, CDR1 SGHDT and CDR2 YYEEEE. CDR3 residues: CASSGTGRQNIQYF. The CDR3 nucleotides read TGTGCCAGCAGCGGGACAGGGCGTCAAAACATTCAGTACTTC.

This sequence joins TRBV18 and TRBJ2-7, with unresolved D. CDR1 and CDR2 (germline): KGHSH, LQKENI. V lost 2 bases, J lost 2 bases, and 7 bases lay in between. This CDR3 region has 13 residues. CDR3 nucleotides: TGTGCCAGCTCACCATCCCTTACCTACGAGCAGTACTTC. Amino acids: CASSPSLTYEQYF.

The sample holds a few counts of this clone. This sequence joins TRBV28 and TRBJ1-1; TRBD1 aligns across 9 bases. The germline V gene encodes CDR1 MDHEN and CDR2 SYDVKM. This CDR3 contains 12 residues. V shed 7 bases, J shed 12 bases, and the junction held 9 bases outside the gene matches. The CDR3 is CASKFRDRETFF. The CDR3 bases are TGTGCCAGCAAGTTTAGGGACAGGGAGACTTTCTTT.

The CDR3 sequence: CASSASGTGRPQQYF. CDR3 DNA sequence: TGTGCCAGCAGCGCTTCCGGGACAGGCAGACCGCAGCAGTACTTC. This rearrangement joins TRBV9 to TRBJ2-7; 8 bases align to TRBD1. V lost 3 bases to trimming and J lost 8 bases; unmatched junction nucleotides: 13. Germline V gives CDR1 SGDLS, CDR2 YYNGEE. This CDR3 contains 15 residues.

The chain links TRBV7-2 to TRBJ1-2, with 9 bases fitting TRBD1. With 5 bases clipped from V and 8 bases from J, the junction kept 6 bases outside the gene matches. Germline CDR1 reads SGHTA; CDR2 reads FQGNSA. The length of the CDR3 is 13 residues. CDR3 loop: CASSPRQGEGYTF. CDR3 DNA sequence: TGTGCCAGCAGCCCTCGACAGGGGGAAGGCTACACCTTC.

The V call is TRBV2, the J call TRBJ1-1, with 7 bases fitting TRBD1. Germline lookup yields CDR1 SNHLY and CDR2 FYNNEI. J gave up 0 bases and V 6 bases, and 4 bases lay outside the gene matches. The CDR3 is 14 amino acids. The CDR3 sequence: CASRYRGMNTEAFF. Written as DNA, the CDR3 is TGTGCCAGCAGGTACAGGGGAATGAACACTGAAGCTTTCTTT. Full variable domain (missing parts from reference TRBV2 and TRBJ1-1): EPEVTQTPSHQVTQMGQEVILRCVPISNHLYFYWYRQILGQKVEFLVSFYNNEISEKSEIFDDQFSVERPDGSNFTLKIRSTKLEDSAMYFCASRYRGMNTEAFFGQGTRLTVV.

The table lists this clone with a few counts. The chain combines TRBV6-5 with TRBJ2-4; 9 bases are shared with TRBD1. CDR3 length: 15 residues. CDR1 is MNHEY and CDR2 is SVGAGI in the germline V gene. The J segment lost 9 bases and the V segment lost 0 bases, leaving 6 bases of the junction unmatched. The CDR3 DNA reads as TGTGCCAGCAGTTACTCCCGGACAGGGGATGCCATTCAGTACTTC. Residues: CASSYSRTGDAIQYF.

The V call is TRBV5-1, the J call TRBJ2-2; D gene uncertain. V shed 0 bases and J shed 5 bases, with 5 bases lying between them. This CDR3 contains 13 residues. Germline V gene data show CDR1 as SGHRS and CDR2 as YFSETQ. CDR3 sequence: CASSLERTGELFF. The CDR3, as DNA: TGCGCCAGCAGCTTGGAAAGGACCGGGGAGCTGTTTTTT.

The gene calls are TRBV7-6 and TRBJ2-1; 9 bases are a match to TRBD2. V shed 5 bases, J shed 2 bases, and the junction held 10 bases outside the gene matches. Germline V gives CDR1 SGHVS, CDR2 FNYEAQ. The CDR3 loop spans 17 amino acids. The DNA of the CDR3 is TGTGCCAGCAGCCCCCCTCCGAGCGGGGGGCCCTACAATGAGCAGTTCTTC. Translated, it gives CASSPPPSGGPYNEQFF. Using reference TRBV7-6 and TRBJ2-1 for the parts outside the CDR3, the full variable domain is GAGVSQSPRYKVTKRGQDVALRCDPISGHVSLYWYRQALGQGPEFLTYFNYEAQQDKSGLPNDRFSAERPEGSISTLTIQRTEQRDSAMYRCASSPPPSGGPYNEQFFGPGTRLTVL.

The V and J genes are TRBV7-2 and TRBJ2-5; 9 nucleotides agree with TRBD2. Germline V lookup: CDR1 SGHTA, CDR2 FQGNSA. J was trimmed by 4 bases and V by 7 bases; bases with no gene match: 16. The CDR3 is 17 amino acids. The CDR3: CASTPGGAGGRRETQYF. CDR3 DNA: TGTGCCAGCACCCCGGGTGGAGCGGGAGGTCGACGAGAGACCCAGTACTTC.

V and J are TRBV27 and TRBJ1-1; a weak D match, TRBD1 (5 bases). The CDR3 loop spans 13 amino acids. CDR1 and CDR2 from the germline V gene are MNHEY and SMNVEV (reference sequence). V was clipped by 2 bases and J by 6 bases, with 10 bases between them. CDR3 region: CASSLREGAEAFF. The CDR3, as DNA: TGTGCCAGCAGTTTAAGGGAAGGGGCTGAAGCTTTCTTT.

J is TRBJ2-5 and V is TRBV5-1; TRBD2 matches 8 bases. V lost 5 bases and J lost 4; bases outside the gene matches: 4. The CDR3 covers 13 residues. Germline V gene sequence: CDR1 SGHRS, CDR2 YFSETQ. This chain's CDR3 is CASRSAGGETQYF. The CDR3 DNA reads TGCGCCAGCAGGTCGGCGGGAGGAGAGACCCAGTACTTC.

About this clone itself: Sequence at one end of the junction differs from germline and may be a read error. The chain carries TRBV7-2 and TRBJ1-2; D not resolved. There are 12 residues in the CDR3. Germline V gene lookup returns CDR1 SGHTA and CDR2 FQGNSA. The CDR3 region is CASSFGNYGHTF. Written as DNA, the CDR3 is TGTGCCAGCAGCTTTGGCAACTATGGCCACACCTTC. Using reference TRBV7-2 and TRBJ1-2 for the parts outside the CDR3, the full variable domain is GAGVSQSPSNKVTEKGKDVELRCDPISGHTALYWYRQSLGQGLEFLIYFQGNSAPDKSGLPSDRFSAERTGGSVSTLTIQRTQQEDSAVYLCASSFGNYGHTFGSGTRLTVV.

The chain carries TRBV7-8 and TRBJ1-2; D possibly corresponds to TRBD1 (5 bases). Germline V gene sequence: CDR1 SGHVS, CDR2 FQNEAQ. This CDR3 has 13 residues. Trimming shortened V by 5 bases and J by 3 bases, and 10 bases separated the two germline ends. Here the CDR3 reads CASSQQGYYGYTF. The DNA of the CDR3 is TGTGCCAGCAGCCAGCAGGGTTACTATGGCTACACCTTC.

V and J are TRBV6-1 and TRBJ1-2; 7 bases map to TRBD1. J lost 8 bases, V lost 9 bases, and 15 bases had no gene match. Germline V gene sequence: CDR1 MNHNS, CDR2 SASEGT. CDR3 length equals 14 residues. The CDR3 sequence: CASHSRQGKGGYTF. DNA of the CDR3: TGTGCCAGTCACTCGCGACAGGGAAAAGGCGGCTACACCTTC.

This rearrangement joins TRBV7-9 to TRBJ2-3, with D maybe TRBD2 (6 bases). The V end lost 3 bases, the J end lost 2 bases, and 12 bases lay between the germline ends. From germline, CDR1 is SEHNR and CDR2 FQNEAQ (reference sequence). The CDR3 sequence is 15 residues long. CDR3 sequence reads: CASSFAGSTTDTQYF. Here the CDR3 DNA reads TGTGCCAGCAGCTTTGCGGGGTCAACCACAGATACGCAGTATTTT.

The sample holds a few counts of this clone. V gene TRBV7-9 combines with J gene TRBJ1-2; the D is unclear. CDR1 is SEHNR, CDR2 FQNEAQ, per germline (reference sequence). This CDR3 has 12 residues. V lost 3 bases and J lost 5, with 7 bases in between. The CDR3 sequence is CASSFTAYGYTF. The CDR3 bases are TGTGCCAGCAGCTTTACAGCTTATGGCTACACCTTC.

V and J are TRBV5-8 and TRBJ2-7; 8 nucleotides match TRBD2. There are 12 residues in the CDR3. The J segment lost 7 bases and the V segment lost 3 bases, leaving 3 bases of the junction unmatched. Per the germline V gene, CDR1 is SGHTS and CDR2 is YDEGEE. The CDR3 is CASSSRLAEQYF. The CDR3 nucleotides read TGTGCCAGCAGCTCCCGACTAGCGGAGCAGTACTTC.

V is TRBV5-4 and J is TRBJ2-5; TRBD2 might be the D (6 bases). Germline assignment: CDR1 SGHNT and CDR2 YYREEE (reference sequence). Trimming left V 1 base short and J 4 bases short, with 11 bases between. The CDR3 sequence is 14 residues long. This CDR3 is CASSLWGVRETQYF. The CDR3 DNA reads TGTGCCAGCAGCTTGTGGGGGGTTCGAGAGACCCAGTACTTC.

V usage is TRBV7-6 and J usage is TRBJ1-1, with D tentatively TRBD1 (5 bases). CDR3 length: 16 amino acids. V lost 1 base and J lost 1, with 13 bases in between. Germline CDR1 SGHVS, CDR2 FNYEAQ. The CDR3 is CASSLVQGLGNTEAFF. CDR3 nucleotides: TGTGCCAGCAGCTTAGTGCAGGGATTAGGGAACACTGAAGCTTTCTTT.

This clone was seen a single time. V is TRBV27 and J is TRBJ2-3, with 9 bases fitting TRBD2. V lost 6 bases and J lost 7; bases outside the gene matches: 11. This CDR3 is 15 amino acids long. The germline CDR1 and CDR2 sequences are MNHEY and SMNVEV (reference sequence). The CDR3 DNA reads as TGTGCCAGCAGCCGCCGAGGCGGGGGGGCAAATACGCAGTATTTT. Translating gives CASSRRGGGANTQYF.

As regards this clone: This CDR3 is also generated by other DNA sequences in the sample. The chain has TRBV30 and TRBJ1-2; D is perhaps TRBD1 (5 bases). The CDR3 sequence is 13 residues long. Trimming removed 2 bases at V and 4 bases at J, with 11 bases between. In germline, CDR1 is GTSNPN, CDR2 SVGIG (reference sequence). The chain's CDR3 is CAWSLRTGYGYTF. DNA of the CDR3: TGTGCCTGGAGTCTGCGCACAGGCTATGGCTACACCTTC. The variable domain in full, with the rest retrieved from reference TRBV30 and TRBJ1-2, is SQTIHQWPATLVQPVGSPLSLECTVEGTSNPNLYWYRQAAGRGLQLLFYSVGIGQISSEVPQNLSASRPQDRQFILSSKKLLLSDSGFYLCAWSLRTGYGYTFGSGTRLTVV.

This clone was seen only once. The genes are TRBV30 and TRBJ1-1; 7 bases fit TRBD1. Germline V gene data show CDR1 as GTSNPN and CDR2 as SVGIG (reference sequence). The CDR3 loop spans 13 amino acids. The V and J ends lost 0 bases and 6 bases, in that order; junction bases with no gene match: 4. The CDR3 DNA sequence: TGTGCCTGGAGTGTACGAGGGGGCGCTGAAGCTTTCTTT. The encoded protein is CAWSVRGGAEAFF.

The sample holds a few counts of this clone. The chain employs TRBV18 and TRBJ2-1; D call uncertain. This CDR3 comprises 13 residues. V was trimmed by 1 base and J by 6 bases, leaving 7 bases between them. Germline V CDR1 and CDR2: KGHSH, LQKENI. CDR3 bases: TGTGCCAGCTCACCACAGATTGGCAATGAGCAGTTCTTC. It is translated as CASSPQIGNEQFF.

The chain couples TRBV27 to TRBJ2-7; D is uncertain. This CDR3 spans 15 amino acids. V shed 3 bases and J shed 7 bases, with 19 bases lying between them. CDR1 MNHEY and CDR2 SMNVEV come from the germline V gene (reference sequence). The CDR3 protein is CASSFNGPPRDEQYF. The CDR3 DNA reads TGTGCCAGCAGTTTTAACGGACCTCCTAGGGATGAGCAGTACTTC.

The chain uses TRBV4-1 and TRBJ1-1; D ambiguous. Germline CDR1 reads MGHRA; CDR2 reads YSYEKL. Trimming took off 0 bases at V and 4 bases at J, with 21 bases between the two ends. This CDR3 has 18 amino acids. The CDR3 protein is CASSQDPLGMRRGTEAFF. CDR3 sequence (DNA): TGCGCCAGCAGCCAAGATCCCTTAGGCATGCGGCGGGGCACTGAAGCTTTCTTT.

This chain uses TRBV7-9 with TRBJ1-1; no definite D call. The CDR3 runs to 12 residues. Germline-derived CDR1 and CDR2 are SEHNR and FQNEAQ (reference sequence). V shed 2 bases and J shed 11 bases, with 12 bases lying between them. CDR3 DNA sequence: TGTGCCAGCAGCTTATCTGAGGGTAATGCTTTCTTT. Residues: CASSLSEGNAFF. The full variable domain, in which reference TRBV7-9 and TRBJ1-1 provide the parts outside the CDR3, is DTGVSQNPRHKITKRGQNVTFRCDPISEHNRLYWYRQTLGQGPEFLTYFQNEAQLEKSRLLSDRFSAERPKGSFSTLEIQRTEQGDSAMYLCASSLSEGNAFFGQGTRLTVV.

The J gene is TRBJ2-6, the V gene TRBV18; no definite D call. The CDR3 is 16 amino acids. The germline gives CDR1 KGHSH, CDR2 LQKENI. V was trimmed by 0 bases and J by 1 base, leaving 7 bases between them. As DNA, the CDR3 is TGTGCCAGCTCACCACCGCTGGGTTCTGGGGCCAACGTCCTGACTTTC. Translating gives CASSPPLGSGANVLTF.

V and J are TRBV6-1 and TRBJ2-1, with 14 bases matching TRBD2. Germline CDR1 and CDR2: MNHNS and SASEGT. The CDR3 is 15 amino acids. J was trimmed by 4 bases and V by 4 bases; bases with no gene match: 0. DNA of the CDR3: TGTGCCAGCAGTGGACTAGCGGGGGGGTACAATGAGCAGTTCTTC. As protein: CASSGLAGGYNEQFF.

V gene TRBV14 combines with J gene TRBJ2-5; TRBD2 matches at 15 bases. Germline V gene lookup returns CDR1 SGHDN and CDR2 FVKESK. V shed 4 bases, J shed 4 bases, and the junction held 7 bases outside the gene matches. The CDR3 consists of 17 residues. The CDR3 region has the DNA TGTGCCAGCAGCCGGGGACTAGCGGGAGGAGTAGGAGAGACCCAGTACTTC. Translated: CASSRGLAGGVGETQYF.

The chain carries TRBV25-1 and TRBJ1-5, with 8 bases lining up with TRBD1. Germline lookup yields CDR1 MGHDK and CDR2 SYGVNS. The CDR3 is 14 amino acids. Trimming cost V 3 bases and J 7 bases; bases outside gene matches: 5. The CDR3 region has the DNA TGTGCCAGCAGTGATGGACAGGGCTGGCAGCCCCAGCATTTT. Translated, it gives CASSDGQGWQPQHF.